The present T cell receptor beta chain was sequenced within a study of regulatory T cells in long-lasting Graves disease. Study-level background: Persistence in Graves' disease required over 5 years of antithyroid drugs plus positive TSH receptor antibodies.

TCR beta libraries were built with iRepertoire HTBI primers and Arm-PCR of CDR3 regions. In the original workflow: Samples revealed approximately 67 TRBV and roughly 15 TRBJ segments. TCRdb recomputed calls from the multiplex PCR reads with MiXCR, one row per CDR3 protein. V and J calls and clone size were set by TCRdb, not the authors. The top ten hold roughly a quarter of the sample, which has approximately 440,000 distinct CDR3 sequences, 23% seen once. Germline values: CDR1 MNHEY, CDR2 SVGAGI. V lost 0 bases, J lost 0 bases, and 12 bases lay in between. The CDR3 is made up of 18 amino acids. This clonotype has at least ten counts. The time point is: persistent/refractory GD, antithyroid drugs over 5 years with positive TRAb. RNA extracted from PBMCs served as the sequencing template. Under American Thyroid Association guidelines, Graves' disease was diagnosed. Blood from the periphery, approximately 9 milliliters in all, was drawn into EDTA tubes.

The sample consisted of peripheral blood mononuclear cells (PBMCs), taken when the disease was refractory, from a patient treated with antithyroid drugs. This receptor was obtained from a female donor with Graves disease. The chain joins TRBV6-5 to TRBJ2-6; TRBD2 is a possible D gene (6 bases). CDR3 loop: CASSYSGGEASGANVLTF. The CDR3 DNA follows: TGTGCCAGCAGTTACTCGGGTGGGGAGGCCTCTGGGGCCAACGTCCTGACTTTC.